This is a list of T cell receptor beta chains from one sample in a study of T-cell memory formation after mild COVID-19. One entry per CDR3 protein results from TCRdb running MiXCR on the 5' RACE reads. This table holds about 560,000 distinct CDR3 sequences, 18% found once. Sequenced input: PBMCs or a T cell subset sorted from them (not recorded which). The receptors were gathered from an adult woman who had mild COVID-19 (a few samples of this study predate the infection). Cell type and time point are not known. Both conserved end residues are part of each CDR3. The order of the fields is V gene, clone size, J gene, D gene, CDR3 protein, CDR3 DNA. The D gene is left open where the match is weak. Size tells how often a clone was seen (once, few, many) or the class of an expanded clone, and some rows leave it out.

v_gene: TRBV11-3; abundance: -; j_gene: TRBJ2-1; d_gene: -; CDR3aa: CASSLGSLFPREQFF; CDR3nt: TGTGCCAGCAGCTTAGGATCACTCTTTCCCCGTGAGCAGTTCTTC
v_gene: TRBV20-1; abundance: -; j_gene: TRBJ1-1; d_gene: -; CDR3aa: CSARIGEGMNTEAFF; CDR3nt: TGCAGTGCTAGGATAGGGGAAGGAATGAACACTGAAGCTTTCTTT
v_gene: TRBV6-2/TRBV6-3; abundance: -; j_gene: TRBJ2-7; d_gene: TRBD2; CDR3aa: CASSPGRTSGRGYEQYF; CDR3nt: TGTGCCAGCAGCCCCGGTCGGACTAGCGGGAGGGGGTACGAGCAGTACTTC
v_gene: TRBV21-1; abundance: -; j_gene: TRBJ2-7; d_gene: -; CDR3aa: CASSKGSGTGRYEQYF; CDR3nt: TGTGCCAGCAGCAAAGGGTCGGGGACAGGTCGCTACGAGCAGTACTTC
v_gene: TRBV20-1; abundance: -; j_gene: TRBJ1-4; d_gene: -; CDR3aa: CSAIRQLVATNEKLFF; CDR3nt: TGCAGTGCTATCCGACAGCTAGTCGCTACTAATGAAAAACTGTTTTTT
v_gene: TRBV5-4; abundance: many; j_gene: TRBJ2-2; d_gene: -; CDR3aa: CASSLERRGQELFF; CDR3nt: TGTGCCAGCAGCTTGGAAAGAAGAGGACAGGAGCTGTTTTTT
v_gene: TRBV12-3/TRBV12-4; abundance: -; j_gene: TRBJ2-1; d_gene: TRBD2; CDR3aa: CASSPLAGGRRNEQFF; CDR3nt: TGTGCCAGCAGTCCGCTAGCGGGGGGGCGGAGGAATGAGCAGTTCTTC
v_gene: TRBV12-3/TRBV12-4; abundance: -; j_gene: TRBJ1-2; d_gene: TRBD1; CDR3aa: CASSLWGTALLGYGYTF; CDR3nt: TGTGCCAGCAGTTTGTGGGGGACAGCTCTGCTCGGCTATGGCTACACCTTC
v_gene: TRBV20-1; abundance: -; j_gene: TRBJ2-1; d_gene: -; CDR3aa: CSARDQQGPSYNEQFF; CDR3nt: TGCAGTGCTAGAGATCAGCAGGGCCCATCCTACAATGAGCAGTTCTTC
v_gene: TRBV5-4; abundance: -; j_gene: TRBJ2-6; d_gene: -; CDR3aa: CASSLRAVASGANVLTF; CDR3nt: TGTGCCAGCAGCTTGCGAGCGGTTGCCTCTGGGGCCAACGTCCTGACTTTC
v_gene: TRBV20-1; abundance: -; j_gene: TRBJ1-5; d_gene: -; CDR3aa: CSATPTNNQPQHF; CDR3nt: TGCAGTGCCACTCCGACAAACAATCAGCCCCAGCATTTT
v_gene: TRBV7-7; abundance: -; j_gene: TRBJ1-5; d_gene: -; CDR3aa: CASSLGTGQPQHF; CDR3nt: TGTGCCAGCAGCTTAGGGACGGGTCAGCCCCAGCATTTT
v_gene: TRBV7-9; abundance: many; j_gene: TRBJ2-1; d_gene: TRBD2; CDR3aa: CASRPPTSGYSYNEQFF; CDR3nt: TGTGCCAGCAGACCTCCGACTAGCGGGTACTCCTACAATGAGCAGTTCTTC
v_gene: TRBV18; abundance: once; j_gene: TRBJ2-7; d_gene: -; CDR3aa: CASSPRGISSYEQYF; CDR3nt: TGTGCCAGCTCACCACGGGGAATAAGCTCCTACGAGCAGTACTTC
v_gene: TRBV6-6; abundance: few; j_gene: TRBJ2-1; d_gene: -; CDR3aa: CASGGTLLSENEQFF; CDR3nt: TGTGCCAGCGGAGGGACTCTCCTAAGTGAGAATGAGCAGTTCTTC
v_gene: TRBV5-1; abundance: few; j_gene: TRBJ2-7; d_gene: -; CDR3aa: CASSLGKREQYF; CDR3nt: TGCGCCAGCAGCTTGGGCAAGAGGGAGCAGTACTTC
v_gene: TRBV30; abundance: -; j_gene: TRBJ2-4; d_gene: -; CDR3aa: CAWSLQGKNIQYF; CDR3nt: TGTGCCTGGAGTCTTCAGGGGAAAAACATTCAGTACTTC
v_gene: TRBV12-3/TRBV12-4; abundance: -; j_gene: TRBJ2-5; d_gene: -; CDR3aa: CASSWAGTQETQYF; CDR3nt: TGTGCCAGCAGTTGGGCAGGGACCCAAGAGACCCAGTACTTC
v_gene: TRBV7-2; abundance: few; j_gene: TRBJ2-2; d_gene: -; CDR3aa: CASSLVLGGNTGELFF; CDR3nt: TGTGCCAGCAGCTTAGTTTTGGGAGGAAACACCGGGGAGCTGTTTTTT
v_gene: TRBV6-6; abundance: -; j_gene: TRBJ2-1; d_gene: -; CDR3aa: CHAGDEQFF; CDR3nt: TGTCACGCCGGGGATGAGCAGTTCTTC
v_gene: TRBV20-1; abundance: -; j_gene: TRBJ1-5; d_gene: -; CDR3aa: CSARGGDQPQHF; CDR3nt: TGCAGTGCTAGAGGGGGGGATCAGCCCCAGCATTTT
v_gene: TRBV29-1; abundance: few; j_gene: TRBJ2-7; d_gene: -; CDR3aa: CSVEIVEGITYEQYF; CDR3nt: TGCAGCGTTGAAATCGTCGAAGGGATAACCTACGAGCAGTACTTC